A single sample gave rise to the 5 T cell receptor beta chains below, sequenced in a study of blood T cell repertoires in COVID-19. Data came from immunoSEQ multiplex PCR; TCRdb stores just in-frame clones and leaves some out. Among some 190,000 clones, around 79% were seen once, and the ten largest hold roughly 12%. The specimen was peripheral blood. Every receptor here comes from a woman in her forties or fifties with acute or convalescent COVID-19.

The chain employs TRBV18 and TRBJ2-5; 7 bases line up with TRBD1. This CDR3 has 15 amino acids. V lost 5 bases, J lost 4 bases, and 10 bases stayed unmatched. Per the germline V gene, CDR1 is KGHSH and CDR2 is LQKENI. CDR3 sequence reads: CASSANLQGLETQYF. Here the CDR3 DNA reads TGTGCCAGCTCAGCTAACCTACAGGGGTTAGAGACCCAGTACTTC.

This clone was seen a few times. This chain connects TRBV28 to TRBJ1-2, with D perhaps matching TRBD1 (6 bases). Trimming stripped 2 bases from V and 3 bases from J, with 19 bases between. Germline-derived CDR1 and CDR2 are MDHEN and SYDVKM. This CDR3 is 17 amino acids long. This CDR3 is CASSLAGVGGADYGYTF. CDR3 nucleotides: TGTGCCAGCAGTTTAGCGGGGGTTGGGGGCGCGGACTATGGCTACACCTTC.

In this sample, this clone turned up once. CDR3 coding DNA: TGTGCCAGCAGTTCCCCACACGCAGAACTAGCGGGGACAACCTACGAGCAGTACTTC. It specifies CASSSPHAELAGTTYEQYF. This chain uses TRBV6-2 or TRBV6-3 with TRBJ2-7, with TRBD2 identical over 10 bases. The CDR3 covers 19 residues. Germline CDR1 is MNHEY and CDR2 is SVGEGT. With 4 bases clipped from V and 2 bases from J, the junction kept 17 bases outside the gene matches.

This chain connects TRBV7-9 to TRBJ1-2; 7 positions match TRBD1. This CDR3 spans 15 amino acids. The junction had 6 bases not matched to a gene; V was cut back by 1 base and J by 4 bases. Per germline, CDR1 SEHNR and CDR2 FQNEAQ (reference sequence). CDR3 residues: CASSLGDSYLYGYTF. Written as DNA, the CDR3 is TGTGCCAGCAGCTTAGGGGACAGCTATCTCTATGGCTACACCTTC.

This chain joins TRBV6-6 and TRBJ2-7; 7 positions match TRBD1. V gave up 6 bases and J gave up 9 bases; unmatched junction bases: 11. Per germline, CDR1 MNHNY and CDR2 SVGAGI (reference sequence). The CDR3 has 13 amino acids. The CDR3 region is CASSPHDRVGQYF. CDR3 sequence (DNA): TGTGCCAGCAGCCCACACGACAGGGTTGGGCAGTACTTC.